The 25 T cell receptor beta chains reported below all come from one sample, sequenced in a study of control samples from healthy donors and cancer patients. Libraries were prepared by immunoSEQ multiplex PCR; TCRdb keeps only in-frame clonotypes and omits some of them. The sample includes over 15,000 clones, roughly nine tenths of them seen just once. Sequenced sample: PBMCs. The receptors originated from a man aged 60-69 years with head and neck cancer.

This rearrangement joins TRBV10-1 to TRBJ1-2; the match to TRBD1 covers 10 bases. This CDR3 contains 17 residues. CDR1 is WNHNN and CDR2 is SYGVQD in the germline V gene (reference sequence). Trimming removed 7 bases from V and 1 base from J; junction bases left unmatched: 12. This CDR3 is CASTTRTGGHHNYGYTF. For the CDR3, the DNA is TGCGCCAGCACCACTCGGACAGGGGGACACCATAACTATGGCTACACCTTC.

This clone has just one count. The genes are TRBV19 and TRBJ2-7; the D gene is possibly TRBD1 (7 bases). Germline-derived CDR1 and CDR2 are LNHDA and SQIVND (reference sequence). The CDR3 consists of 13 residues. V was shortened by 7 bases and J by 4 bases, with 14 bases between the two germline ends. CDR3 coding DNA: TGTGCCAGTACCGGGGCAGGGGGGTACGAGCAGTACTTC. It translates to CASTGAGGYEQYF. The full variable domain, its missing parts supplied by reference TRBV19 and TRBJ2-7, is DGGITQSPKYLFRKEGQNVTLSCEQNLNHDAMYWYRQDPGQGLRLIYYSQIVNDFQKGDIAEGYSVSREKKESFPLTVTSAQKNPTAFYLCASTGAGGYEQYFGPGTRLTVT.

The J gene is TRBJ1-1, the V gene TRBV14; D may be TRBD1 (5 bases). Germline V gene sequence: CDR1 SGHDN, CDR2 FVKESK. The V gene lost 4 bases and the J gene lost 0 bases, with 9 bases spanning the gap. This CDR3 region has 14 residues. This CDR3 reads CASSRAGMNTEAFF. CDR3 bases: TGTGCCAGCAGCCGCGCAGGGATGAACACTGAAGCTTTCTTT. Full variable domain (remainder filled in from reference TRBV14 and TRBJ1-1): EAGVTQFPSHSVIEKGQTVTLRCDPISGHDNLYWYRRVMGKEIKFLLHFVKESKQDESGMPNNRFLAERTGGTYSTLKVQPAELEDSGVYFCASSRAGMNTEAFFGQGTRLTVV.

This chain connects TRBV3-1 (or the pseudogene TRBV3-2) to TRBJ2-7, with D perhaps TRBD2 (5 bases). CDR3 length: 12 amino acids. Germline CDR1 and CDR2: LGHDT and YNNKEL (reference sequence). V gave up 5 bases and J gave up 7 bases, with 12 bases separating them. This CDR3 is CASSSRGSEQYF. As DNA, the CDR3 is TGTGCCAGCAGCTCTAGAGGGTCGGAGCAGTACTTC.

V and J are TRBV12-3 or TRBV12-4 and TRBJ1-2; no clear D. Trimming removed 5 bases from V and 3 bases from J, with 7 bases in between. This CDR3 region has 12 residues. CDR3 in DNA: TGTGCCAGCAGTAAAGAGGACTATGGCTACACCTTC. This gives the protein CASSKEDYGYTF.

This chain connects TRBV18 to TRBJ2-7, with 7 bases fitting TRBD1. Germline V gene data show CDR1 as KGHSH and CDR2 as LQKENI. V shed 1 base, J shed 6 bases, and the junction held 3 bases outside the gene matches. The CDR3 loop spans 13 amino acids. The CDR3 sequence is CASSPLTGPEQYF. The CDR3 nucleotides read TGTGCCAGCTCACCACTGACAGGGCCCGAGCAGTACTTC.

The rearrangement joins TRBV7-6 to TRBJ2-2; D might be TRBD2 (6 bases). Germline loops: CDR1 SGHVS, CDR2 FNYEAQ. The CDR3 is made up of 15 amino acids. Trimming took off 0 bases at V and 1 base at J, with 6 bases between the two ends. CDR3 sequence: CASSLAGGNTGELFF. The CDR3 DNA reads TGTGCCAGCAGCTTAGCGGGGGGGAACACCGGGGAGCTGTTTTTT.

V and J are TRBV25-1 and TRBJ2-1, with 7 bases lining up with TRBD2. The germline gives CDR1 MGHDK, CDR2 SYGVNS. V shed 6 bases, J shed 5 bases, and the junction held 4 bases outside the gene matches. This CDR3 spans 13 amino acids. The chain's CDR3 is CASRGGGHNEQFF. CDR3 DNA sequence: TGTGCCAGCAGGGGCGGGGGTCACAATGAGCAGTTCTTC.

V usage is TRBV18 and J usage is TRBJ2-7; 7 bases fit TRBD1. V was clipped by 3 bases and J by 4 bases; unmatched bases: 3. The CDR3 extends over 13 amino acids. In germline, CDR1 is KGHSH, CDR2 LQKENI. CDR3 region: CASSPTQGYEQYF. The CDR3 region has the DNA TGTGCCAGCTCACCGACACAGGGGTACGAGCAGTACTTC.

The chain recombines TRBV6-5 with TRBJ2-2; perhaps D is TRBD1 or TRBD2 (6 bases each). This CDR3 comprises 14 residues. Trimming removed 8 bases from V and 5 bases from J, with 15 bases in between. CDR1 and CDR2 (germline): MNHEY, SVGAGI. The CDR3 loop is CASQRGEPTGELFF. CDR3 nucleotide sequence: TGTGCCAGCCAAAGGGGGGAACCTACCGGGGAGCTGTTTTTT.

This clone is a singleton in its sample. This rearrangement joins TRBV5-6 to TRBJ2-1, with D possibly TRBD2 on 7 matching bases. The CDR3 sequence is 14 residues long. Trimming shortened V by 4 bases and J by 6 bases, and 14 bases separated the two germline ends. Germline loops: CDR1 SGHDT, CDR2 YYEEEE. CDR3 loop: CASSLGGGLNEQFF. As DNA, the CDR3 is TGTGCCAGCAGCCTGGGAGGGGGTCTCAATGAGCAGTTCTTC.

This chain joins TRBV7-8 and TRBJ2-5, with TRBD2 matching 9 bases. CDR1 is SGHVS, CDR2 FQNEAQ, per germline. This CDR3 is 14 amino acids long. The V and J ends lost 5 bases and 5 bases, in that order; junction bases with no gene match: 6. CDR3 coding DNA: TGTGCCAGCAGCCCTAGCGGGGTTTTGGAGACCCAGTACTTC. As protein: CASSPSGVLETQYF. Using reference TRBV7-8 and TRBJ2-5 for the parts outside the CDR3, the full variable domain is GAGVSQSPRYKVAKRGQDVALRCDPISGHVSLFWYQQALGQGPEFLTYFQNEAQLDKSGLPSDRFFAERPEGSVSTLKIQRTQQEDSAVYLCASSPSGVLETQYFGPGTRLLVL.

This clone has only a few counts. The chain carries TRBV29-1 and TRBJ2-7; 8 nucleotides line up with TRBD1. CDR1 is SQVTM and CDR2 is ANQGSEA in the germline V gene. CDR3 length equals 16 residues. Trimming removed 7 bases from V and 0 bases from J; junction bases left unmatched: 14. CDR3: CSAVRQGRSSSYEQYF. In DNA, the CDR3 is TGCAGCGCCGTGAGACAGGGGCGATCCTCCTCCTACGAGCAGTACTTC.

The chain employs TRBV14 and TRBJ2-1; TRBD2 aligns across 12 bases. Looked up from germline, CDR1 is SGHDN and CDR2 is FVKESK. The CDR3 has 17 residues. Trimming cost V 4 bases and J 2 bases; bases outside gene matches: 6. The CDR3 nucleotides read TGTGCCAGCAGCCCCTTTCTAGCGGGGGGGCCCTACAATGAGCAGTTCTTC. Residues: CASSPFLAGGPYNEQFF.

The chain has TRBV5-1 and TRBJ2-3; 8 nucleotides agree with TRBD2. The V gene end was trimmed by 4 bases and the J gene end by 6 bases; junction bases not matched to a gene: 10. Germline V gene sequence: CDR1 SGHRS, CDR2 YFSETQ. CDR3 length: 15 residues. As DNA, the CDR3 is TGCGCCAGCAGCACCCCCGGGACTAGTACCGATACGCAGTATTTT. Its translation is CASSTPGTSTDTQYF. The entire variable domain, with the rest obtained from reference TRBV5-1 and TRBJ2-3, is as follows: KAGVTQTPRYLIKTRGQQVTLSCSPISGHRSVSWYQQTPGQGLQFLFEYFSETQRNKGNFPGRFSGRQFSNSRSEMNVSTLELGDSALYLCASSTPGTSTDTQYFGPGTRLTVL.

In nucleotides, the CDR3 is TGTGCCAGCAGCCAAGTGGGGGCGGGGGCGCGCGACTATGGCTACACCTTC. This encodes CASSQVGAGARDYGYTF. This chain connects TRBV4-2 to TRBJ1-2; possible D gene TRBD1, 6 bases. Germline V gene sequence: CDR1 LGHNA, CDR2 YNFKEQ. Trimming took 1 base from V and 3 from J, leaving 18 bases between them. The length of the CDR3 is 17 residues.

The chain links TRBV11-2 to TRBJ2-5; 10 bases fit TRBD2. CDR3 size: 17 residues. Germline CDR1 is SGHAT and CDR2 is FQNNGV. Trimming removed 4 bases from V and 7 bases from J; junction bases left unmatched: 15. CDR3 in DNA: TGTGCCAGCAGCTCCCCTGGGGGACTAGCGAGGCTGGGGACCCAGTACTTC. This encodes CASSSPGGLARLGTQYF.

The genes are TRBV29-1 and TRBJ1-2, with D perhaps TRBD1 (6 bases). Germline CDR1 is SQVTM and CDR2 is ANQGSEA. The V end lost 5 bases, the J end lost 4 bases, and 23 bases lay between the germline ends. This CDR3 comprises 16 residues. The CDR3 DNA reads TGCAGCGTTACACGGGATGCACAGGGCTGGATCTATGGCTACACCTTC. Protein: CSVTRDAQGWIYGYTF.

The gene calls are TRBV5-6 and TRBJ2-7; 7 bases line up with TRBD2. The V segment lost 3 bases and the J segment 2 bases; nucleotides outside the gene matches: 8. The CDR3 extends over 15 amino acids. In germline, CDR1 is SGHDT, CDR2 YYEEEE. CDR3 loop: CASSWGGSGAYEQYF. The CDR3 coding sequence is TGTGCCAGCAGCTGGGGTGGGAGCGGGGCCTACGAGCAGTACTTC.

The rearrangement joins TRBV4-1 to TRBJ2-7, with D tentatively TRBD1 or TRBD2 (5 bases each). This CDR3 region has 15 residues. Per germline, CDR1 MGHRA and CDR2 YSYEKL. The V end was cut by 3 bases, the J end by 5 bases, with 17 bases between. The CDR3 DNA reads as TGCGCCAGCAGCCAGGGACCAATTTTTGGGGACGAGCAGTACTTC. Its protein is CASSQGPIFGDEQYF.

This clone was counted a single time. The chain links TRBV6-4 to TRBJ2-2, with TRBD1 matching over 7 bases. The V gene end was trimmed by 0 bases and the J gene end by 6 bases; junction bases not matched to a gene: 1. The CDR3 runs to 14 residues. Germline lookup yields CDR1 MRHNA and CDR2 SNTAGT. The CDR3 reads CASSDSGQSGELFF. The CDR3 DNA reads as TGTGCCAGCAGTGACTCGGGACAGTCCGGGGAGCTGTTTTTT.

This clone has a handful of counts. J is TRBJ1-2 and V is TRBV25-1; 8 nucleotides match TRBD1. The CDR3 is 14 amino acids. The germline CDR1 and CDR2 sequences are MGHDK and SYGVNS. The junction had 3 bases not matched to a gene; V was cut back by 2 bases and J by 4 bases. CDR3 nucleotides: TGTGCCAGCAGTGAAGGACAGGGCCTCTATGGCTACACCTTC. It specifies CASSEGQGLYGYTF.

The V call is TRBV19, the J call TRBJ2-7; TRBD2 matches 10 bases. V shed 3 bases and J 0 bases; nucleotides not matched to a gene: 8. From germline, CDR1 is LNHDA and CDR2 SQIVND (reference sequence). This CDR3 is 17 amino acids long. CDR3: CASSIVAGGASSYEQYF. The CDR3 region has the DNA TGTGCCAGTAGTATTGTAGCGGGGGGCGCCAGCTCCTACGAGCAGTACTTC. The entire variable domain, with the rest obtained from reference TRBV19 and TRBJ2-7, is as follows: DGGITQSPKYLFRKEGQNVTLSCEQNLNHDAMYWYRQDPGQGLRLIYYSQIVNDFQKGDIAEGYSVSREKKESFPLTVTSAQKNPTAFYLCASSIVAGGASSYEQYFGPGTRLTVT.

The chain is built from TRBV20-1 and TRBJ1-2; D is unresolved. The CDR3 extends over 11 amino acids. Germline CDR1 reads DFQATT; CDR2 reads SNEGSKA (reference sequence). V shed 1 base and J shed 4 bases, with 4 bases lying between them. CDR3 DNA: TGCAGTGCTAGAGTTGGCTATGGCTACACCTTC. Its translation: CSARVGYGYTF.

The chain carries TRBV6-5 and TRBJ1-2, with D unresolved. Germline V gene data show CDR1 as MNHEY and CDR2 as SVGAGI. V was cut by 0 bases and J by 2 bases, with 7 bases left in between. The length of the CDR3 is 14 residues. CDR3 bases: TGTGCCAGCAGTTACTCCGGAAAGAACTATGGCTACACCTTC. Its protein is CASSYSGKNYGYTF.